The clone carrying this T cell receptor beta chain appeared many times. As for time point: persistent/refractory GD, antithyroid drugs over 5 years with positive TRAb. RNA from PBMCs was the source of the TCR library. Germline loops: CDR1 SNHLY, CDR2 FYNNEI. This CDR3 has 13 amino acids. V lost 8 bases and J 4 bases, leaving 14 bases between the germline ends. This record belongs to a study of regulatory T cells in long-lasting Graves disease. According to the study, TCR beta libraries were built with iRepertoire HTBI primers and CDR3-region Arm-PCR. Each CDR3 protein is one row after TCRdb ran MiXCR on the multiplex PCR reads. Counted here are roughly 400,000 distinct CDR3 sequences, approximately 22% occurring once; the ten biggest clones make up roughly an eighth.

The chain uses TRBV2 and TRBJ1-1; possibly TRBD1 for D (5 bases). The receptor's source is a female donor with Graves disease. Sequencing was performed on peripheral blood mononuclear cells (PBMCs), taken when the disease was refractory, from a patient treated with antithyroid drugs. The CDR3, as DNA: TGTGCCAGCGGCCCTGCGGGGGGCACTGAAGCTTTCTTT. This codes for CASGPAGGTEAFF.